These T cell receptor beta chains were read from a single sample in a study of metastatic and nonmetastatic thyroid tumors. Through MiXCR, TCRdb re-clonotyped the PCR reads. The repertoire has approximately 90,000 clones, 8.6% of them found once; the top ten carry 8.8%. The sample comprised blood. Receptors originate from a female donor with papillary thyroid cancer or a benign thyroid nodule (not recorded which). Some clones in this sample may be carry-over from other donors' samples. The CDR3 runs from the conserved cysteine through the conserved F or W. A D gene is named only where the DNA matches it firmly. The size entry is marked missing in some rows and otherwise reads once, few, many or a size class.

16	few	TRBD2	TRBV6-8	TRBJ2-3	TGTGCCAGCAGGGACTGGACTAGCGGGGGCACAGATACGCAGTATTTT	CASRDWTSGGTDTQYF
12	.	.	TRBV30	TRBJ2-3	TGTGCCTGGAGACTAGATTCAGATACGCAGTATTTT	CAWRLDSDTQYF
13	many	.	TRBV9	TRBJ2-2	TGTGCCAGCAGCGAAACAATCGCCGGGGAGCTGTTTTTT	CASSETIAGELFF
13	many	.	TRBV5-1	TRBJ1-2	TGCGCCAGCAGCTTCGGGGTTAACTATGGCTACACCTTC	CASSFGVNYGYTF
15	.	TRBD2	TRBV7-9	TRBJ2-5	TGTGCCAGCAGCTTAGAGGCTAGCGGTTTCGGGACCCAGTACTTC	CASSLEASGFGTQYF
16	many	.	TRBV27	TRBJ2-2	TGTGCCAGCAGGCGTGGGTCCGGGGCGTACACCGGGGAGCTGTTTTTT	CASRRGSGAYTGELFF
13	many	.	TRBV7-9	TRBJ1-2	TGTGCCAGCAGCTTGGTGGTTGGCTATGGCTACACCTTC	CASSLVVGYGYTF
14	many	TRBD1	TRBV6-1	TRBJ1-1	TGTGCCAGCAGTGAAGCGGACAGGGGCACTGAAGCTTTCTTT	CASSEADRGTEAFF
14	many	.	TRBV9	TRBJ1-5	TGTGCCAGCAGCTCTAATATGAACAATCAGCCCCAGCATTTT	CASSSNMNNQPQHF
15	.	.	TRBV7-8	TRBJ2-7	TGTGCCAGCACTCCTTCCTGGGCAGCCTCCTACGAGCAGTACTTC	CASTPSWAASYEQYF
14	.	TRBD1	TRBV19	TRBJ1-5	TGTGCCAGTAGTATTCAGGGGGCGAATCAGCCCCAGCATTTT	CASSIQGANQPQHF
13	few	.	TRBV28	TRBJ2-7	TGTGCCAGCAGTGCGGGACCCAACTACGAGCAGTACTTC	CASSAGPNYEQYF
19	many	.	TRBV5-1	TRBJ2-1	TGCGCCAGCAGCGACGGACCAGGGAGGGGGAGAGGCTCCTACAATGAGCAGTTCTTC	CASSDGPGRGRGSYNEQFF
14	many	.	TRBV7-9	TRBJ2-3	TGTGCCAGCAGCTTAAGTACCCCGACAGATACGCAGTATTTT	CASSLSTPTDTQYF
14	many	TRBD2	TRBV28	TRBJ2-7	TGTGCCAGCAGTTTAAGCGGGAAGGGCTACGAGCAGTACTTC	CASSLSGKGYEQYF
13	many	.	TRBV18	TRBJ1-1	TGTGCCAGCTCACCGACAGGGAACACTGAAGCTTTCTTT	CASSPTGNTEAFF
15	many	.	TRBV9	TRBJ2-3	TGTGCCAGCAGCGTAGTGCAGGGCTGGGGAGATACGCAGTATTTT	CASSVVQGWGDTQYF
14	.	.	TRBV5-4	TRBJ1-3	TGTGCCAGCAGCTTGGCCGGCTCTGGAAACACCATATATTTT	CASSLAGSGNTIYF
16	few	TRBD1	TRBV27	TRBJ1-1	TGTGCCAGCAGCCCGCCGGGACAGGTTAGGAACACTGAAGCTTTCTTT	CASSPPGQVRNTEAFF
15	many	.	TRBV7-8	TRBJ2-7	TGTGCCAGCAGCTCCCGTAGATTTAAAGGGTACGAGCAGTACTTC	CASSSRRFKGYEQYF
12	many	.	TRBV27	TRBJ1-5	TGTGCCAGCAGCCCGCTGGGTCGGCCCCAGCATTTT	CASSPLGRPQHF
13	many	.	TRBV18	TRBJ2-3	TGTGCCAGCTCACCGCGGGGCACAGATACGCAGTATTTT	CASSPRGTDTQYF
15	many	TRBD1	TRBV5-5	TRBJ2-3	TGTGCCAGCAGTTCTGTGACAGGGAGAACAGATACGCAGTATTTT	CASSSVTGRTDTQYF
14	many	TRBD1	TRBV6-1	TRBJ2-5	TGTGCCAGCAGTGAAGCGGGGACAGAAGAGACCCAGTACTTC	CASSEAGTEETQYF
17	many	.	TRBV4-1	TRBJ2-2	TGCGCCAGCAGCCAAGATATTAGGAGACCCACTCCCGGGGAGCTGTTTTTT	CASSQDIRRPTPGELFF
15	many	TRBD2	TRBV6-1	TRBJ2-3	TGTGCCAGCAGTGGACTAGCGGGGGAGACAGATACGCAGTATTTT	CASSGLAGETDTQYF
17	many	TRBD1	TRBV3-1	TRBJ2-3	TGTGCCAGCAGCCAAGCCGTACCGGGACAGGGCTCAGATACGCAGTATTTT	CASSQAVPGQGSDTQYF
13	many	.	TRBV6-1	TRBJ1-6	TGTGCCAGCAAGAACGGCCAGAATTCACCCCTCCACTTT	CASKNGQNSPLHF
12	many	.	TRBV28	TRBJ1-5	TGTGCCAGCAGCCGAGCCCAGCAGCCCCAGCATTTT	CASSRAQQPQHF
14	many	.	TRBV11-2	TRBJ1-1	TGTGCCAGCAGCTTCCCTAGCAGGAACACTGAAGCTTTCTTT	CASSFPSRNTEAFF
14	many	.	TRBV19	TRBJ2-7	TGTGCCAGTAGTATGGGGGCGGCTACCTACGAGCAGTACTTC	CASSMGAATYEQYF
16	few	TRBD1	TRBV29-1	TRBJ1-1	TGCAGCGTTGACAGGGGGCTTCAAGGGATGAACACTGAAGCTTTCTTT	CSVDRGLQGMNTEAFF
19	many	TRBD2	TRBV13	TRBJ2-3	TGTGCCAGCAGCTGGCCGACTAGCGGGGGCCTACTCATCACAGATACGCAGTATTTT	CASSWPTSGGLLITDTQYF
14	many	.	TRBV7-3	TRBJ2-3	TGTGCCAGCAGCTTAGGACAGCGCACAGATACGCAGTATTTT	CASSLGQRTDTQYF
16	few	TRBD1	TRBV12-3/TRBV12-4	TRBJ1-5	TGTGCCGGCAGTTTGGCTGGACAGGGGGGCAATCATCCCCAGCATTTT	CAGSLAGQGGNHPQHF
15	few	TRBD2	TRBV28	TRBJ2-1	TGTGCCAGCAGTTTTAGACTAGCGGCCTACAATGAGCAGTTCTTC	CASSFRLAAYNEQFF
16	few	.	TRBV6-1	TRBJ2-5	TGTGCCAGCAGACCCAAGGGAGAGGGGGGGGGAGAGACCAAGTACTTC	CASRPKGEGGGETKYF
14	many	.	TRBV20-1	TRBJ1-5	TGCAGTGCTACTATGGGGGCTAGCAATCAGCCCCAGCATTTT	CSATMGASNQPQHF
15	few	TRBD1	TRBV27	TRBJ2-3	TGTGCCAGCAGTTTACGGGAAGGGGACAGGGCTCCGCAGTATTTT	CASSLREGDRAPQYF
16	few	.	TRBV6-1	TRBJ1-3	TGTGCCAGCAGTGAACTAGGGGTGGGTTCTGGAAACACCATATATTTT	CASSELGVGSGNTIYF
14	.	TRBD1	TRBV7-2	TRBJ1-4	TGTGCCAGCAGCCCTGACAGGGGGGGTGAAAAACTGTTTTTT	CASSPDRGGEKLFF
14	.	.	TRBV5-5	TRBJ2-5	TGTGCCAGCATCACCGACCCGCTCCGGGAGACCCAGTACTTC	CASITDPLRETQYF
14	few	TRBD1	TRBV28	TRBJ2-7	TGTGCCAGCAGTCGACAGGGGAGCCAATACGAGCAGTACTTC	CASSRQGSQYEQYF
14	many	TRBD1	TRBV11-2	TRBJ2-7	TGTGCCAGCAGCACGACAGGGTCTGGAAACGAGCAGTACTTC	CASSTTGSGNEQYF
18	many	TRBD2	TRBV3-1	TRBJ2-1	TGTGCCAGCAGCCAAGATCCAGGCCTAGCGGGGGACGACAATGAGCAGTTCTTC	CASSQDPGLAGDDNEQFF
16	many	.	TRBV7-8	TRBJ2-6	TGTGCCAGCAGCTTAGTTTTGGGGTCCGGGGCCAACGTCCTGACTTTC	CASSLVLGSGANVLTF
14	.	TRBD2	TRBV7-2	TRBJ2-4	TGTGCCAGCAGCGTCGGGGGGGTCAAAAACATTCAGTACTTC	CASSVGGVKNIQYF
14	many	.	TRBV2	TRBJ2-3	TGTGCCAGCGGGCAGGGAACTAGCACAGATACGCAGTATTTT	CASGQGTSTDTQYF
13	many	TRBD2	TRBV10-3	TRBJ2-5	TGTGCCATCGCTAGCGGGGTTGGAGAGACCCAGTACTTC	CAIASGVGETQYF
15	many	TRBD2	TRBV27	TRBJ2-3	TGTGCCAGCAGGATAGCGGGGGGTAGCACAGATACGCAGTATTTT	CASRIAGGSTDTQYF
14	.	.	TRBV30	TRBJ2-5	TGTGCCTGGAGTTATCAGCCACTCCAAGAGACCCAGTACTTC	CAWSYQPLQETQYF
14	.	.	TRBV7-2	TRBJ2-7	TGTGCCAGCAGCATGGGACTGCGCTCCTACGAGCAGTACTTC	CASSMGLRSYEQYF